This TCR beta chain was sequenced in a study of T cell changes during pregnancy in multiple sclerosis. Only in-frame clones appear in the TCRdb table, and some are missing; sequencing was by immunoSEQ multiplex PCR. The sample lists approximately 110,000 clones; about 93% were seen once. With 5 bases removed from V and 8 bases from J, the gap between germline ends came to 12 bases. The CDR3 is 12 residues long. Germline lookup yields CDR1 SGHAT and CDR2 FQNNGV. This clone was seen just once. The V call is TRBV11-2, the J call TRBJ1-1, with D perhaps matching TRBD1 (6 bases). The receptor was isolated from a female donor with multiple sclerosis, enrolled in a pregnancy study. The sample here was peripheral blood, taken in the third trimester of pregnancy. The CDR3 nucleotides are TGTGCCAGCAGCCCCGACAGGACAGAAGCTTTCTTT. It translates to CASSPDRTEAFF.